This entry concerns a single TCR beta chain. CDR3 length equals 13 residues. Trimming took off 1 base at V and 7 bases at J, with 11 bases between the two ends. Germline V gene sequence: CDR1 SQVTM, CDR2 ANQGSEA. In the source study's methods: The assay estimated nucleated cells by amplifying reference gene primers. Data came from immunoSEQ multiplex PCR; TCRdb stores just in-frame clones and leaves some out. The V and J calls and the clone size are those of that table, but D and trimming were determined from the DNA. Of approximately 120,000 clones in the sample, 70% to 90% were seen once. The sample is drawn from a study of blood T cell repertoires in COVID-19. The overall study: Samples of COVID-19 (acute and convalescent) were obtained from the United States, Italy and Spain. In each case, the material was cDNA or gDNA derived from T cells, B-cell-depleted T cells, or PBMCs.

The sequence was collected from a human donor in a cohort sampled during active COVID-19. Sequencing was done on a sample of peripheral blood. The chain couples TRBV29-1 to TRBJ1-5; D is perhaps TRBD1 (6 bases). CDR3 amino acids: CSVEAGDGQPQHF. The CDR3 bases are TGCAGCGTTGAAGCAGGGGACGGGCAGCCCCAGCATTTT.